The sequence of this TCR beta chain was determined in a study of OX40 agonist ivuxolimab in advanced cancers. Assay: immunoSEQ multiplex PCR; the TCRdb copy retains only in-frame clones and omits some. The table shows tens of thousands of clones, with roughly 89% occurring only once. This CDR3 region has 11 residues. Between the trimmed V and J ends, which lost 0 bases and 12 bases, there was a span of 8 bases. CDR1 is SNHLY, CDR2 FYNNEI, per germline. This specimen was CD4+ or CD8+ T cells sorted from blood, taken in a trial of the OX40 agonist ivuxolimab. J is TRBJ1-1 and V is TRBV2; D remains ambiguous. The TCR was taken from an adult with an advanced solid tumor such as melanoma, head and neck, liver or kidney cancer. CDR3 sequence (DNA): TGTGCCAGCAGTGAAGCGCTGCGGTCTTTCTTT. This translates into CASSEALRSFF.